This TCR beta chain was identified in a study of shared clonotypes between healthy human individuals. Clones were sequenced by immunoSEQ multiplex PCR, and TCRdb holds only the in-frame ones, with some missing. The data hold 600,000 to 750,000 clones, with about 92% observed a single time. Points on this clone: The target antigen is unknown.

Trimming removed 5 bases from V and 1 base from J; junction bases left unmatched: 3. The CDR3 has 14 residues. Germline CDR1 reads SEHNR; CDR2 reads FQNEAQ (reference sequence). General study findings and limits: Some naive CD4 clonotypes, around 5%, turned up in common across a handful of donors.

The sample taken for sequencing was memory CD8+ T cells from PBMCs. Described subset: CD45RO+ cells pooled with CCR7-negative TemRA cells. The receptor's source is a young man in good health. Some clones in this sample may be carry-over from other donors' samples. This chain connects TRBV7-9 to TRBJ1-2, with 8 bases aligning to TRBD1. For the CDR3, the DNA is TGTGCCAGCAGCGGACAGGGCCTTAACTATGGCTACACCTTC. Its protein is CASSGQGLNYGYTF.